This T cell receptor (beta chain) is from a study of T-cell reconstitution after alpha-beta-depleted transplantation in children. Study results and caveats: One year after transplant, T-cell counts and diversity came mostly from newly produced T cells. Some patients showed high day-60 TCRbeta diversity, which derived from surviving recipient T cells and thymic progenitors. Alpha-beta T cells about two months after transplant reportedly derived from several hundred expanded graft clones.

Unique molecular identifiers were incorporated into the prepared TCRbeta library. TCRdb called the PCR reads again in MiXCR, with one record for every CDR3 protein. The data contain fewer than 350,000 distinct CDR3 sequences, about 9.4% of them singletons. This clonotype was seen ten or more times. Its matching antigen is unknown. The CDR3 loop spans 14 amino acids. The V gene's germline CDR1 is SGHNT and CDR2 YENEEA. V was cut by 3 bases and J by 4 bases, with 10 bases left in between. The TCR originated in a boy under three years old with acute myeloid leukemia, due to receive a stem cell transplant. The specimen comprised PBMCs, sampled before TCRalphabeta/CD19-depleted stem cell transplant. The chain carries TRBV11-3 and TRBJ2-1, with unresolved D. The CDR3, as DNA: TGTGCCAGCAGCTTCGGTTGGGTATACAATGAGCAGTTCTTC. It codes for CASSFGWVYNEQFF.